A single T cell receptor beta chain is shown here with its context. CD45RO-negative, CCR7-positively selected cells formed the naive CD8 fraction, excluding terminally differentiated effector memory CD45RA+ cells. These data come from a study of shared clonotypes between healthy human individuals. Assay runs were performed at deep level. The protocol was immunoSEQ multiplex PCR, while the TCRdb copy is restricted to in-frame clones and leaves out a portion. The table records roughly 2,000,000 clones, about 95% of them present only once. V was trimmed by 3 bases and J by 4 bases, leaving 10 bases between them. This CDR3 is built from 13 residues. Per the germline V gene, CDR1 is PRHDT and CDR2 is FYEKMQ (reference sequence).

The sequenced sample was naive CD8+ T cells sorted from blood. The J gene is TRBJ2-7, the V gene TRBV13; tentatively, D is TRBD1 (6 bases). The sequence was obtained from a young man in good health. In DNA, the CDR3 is TGTGCCAGCAGCTTTACAGGGTTTTACGAGCAGTACTTC. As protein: CASSFTGFYEQYF.